A selection of T cell receptor beta chains follows, all from one sample in a study of cytomegalovirus exposure and HLA in healthy donors. Sequencing used immunoSEQ multiplex PCR; TCRdb keeps in-frame clones, though not all of them. Among 200,000 to 250,000 clones listed, 70% to 85% were seen once. The sequenced material came from PBMCs. The receptors were sampled from an older woman in good health and CMV-seropositive. CDR3s include the opening cysteine and the closing phenylalanine or tryptophan. A D gene is named only where the DNA matches it firmly. Size tells how often a clone was seen (once, few, many) or the class of an expanded clone, and some rows leave it out.

TRBJ2-2 TRBD2 TRBV19 . CASRGLAANTGELFF TGTGCCAGTAGAGGACTAGCTGCGAACACCGGGGAGCTGTTTTTT
TRBJ2-3 TRBD1 TRBV18 . CASSPRTGSTQYF TGTGCCAGCTCACCACGGACAGGGTCAACGCAGTATTTT
TRBJ2-1 . TRBV5-1 once CASSLSSDEQFF TGCGCCAGCAGCCTTTCTAGCGATGAGCAGTTCTTC
TRBJ2-2 . TRBV5-1 . CASSPTGTGELFF TGCGCCAGCAGCCCGACGGGCACCGGGGAGCTGTTTTTT
TRBJ1-2 . TRBV5-1 . CASSLRRDYGYTF TGCGCCAGCAGCTTGAGGAGGGACTATGGCTACACCTTC
TRBJ2-5 . TRBV7-9 . CASTIPGEETQYF TGTGCCAGCACTATCCCGGGGGAAGAGACCCAGTACTTC
TRBJ2-1 TRBD1 TRBV5-1 . CASSRSPGQGYNEQFF TGCGCCAGCAGTCGCAGTCCGGGACAGGGTTACAATGAGCAGTTCTTC
TRBJ2-1 . TRBV9 . CASSATGNTYNEQFF TGTGCCAGCAGCGCCACAGGGAACACCTACAATGAGCAGTTCTTC
TRBJ2-1 TRBD2 TRBV11-2 . CASRSTSGTVEQFF TGTGCCAGCAGATCGACTAGCGGTACAGTTGAGCAGTTCTTC
TRBJ1-2 TRBD1 TRBV5-5 . CASSLDVPGGWGYTF TGTGCCAGCAGTTTAGACGTCCCAGGGGGCTGGGGCTACACCTTC
TRBJ2-5 TRBD2 TRBV19 . CASSPREGQETQYF TGTGCCAGTAGTCCTCGGGAGGGCCAAGAGACCCAGTACTTC
TRBJ2-7 . TRBV6-5 . CASSYPGTYEQYF TGTGCCAGCAGTTACCCCGGGACCTACGAGCAGTACTTC
TRBJ1-2 . TRBV5-5 . CASSFIGEGYTF TGTGCCAGCAGCTTTATTGGGGAGGGCTACACCTTC
TRBJ2-7 TRBD1 TRBV18 . CASSPPGTGGASSYEQYF TGTGCCAGCTCACCACCTGGGACAGGGGGCGCCTCCTCCTACGAGCAGTACTTC
TRBJ2-3 . TRBV30 few CAWAGADTQYF TGTGCCTGGGCCGGGGCAGATACGCAGTATTTT
TRBJ2-7 TRBD1 TRBV27 . CASSLSVQGENEQYF TGTGCCAGCAGTTTATCGGTCCAGGGGGAAAACGAGCAGTACTTC
TRBJ2-5 . TRBV5-1 once CASSPPDQETQYF TGCGCCAGCAGCCCGCCGGACCAAGAGACCCAGTACTTC
TRBJ1-2 . TRBV6-5 . CASSYLSGNGYTF TGTGCCAGCAGTTACCTATCAGGGAATGGCTACACCTTC
TRBJ2-7 . TRBV5-1 . CASSLARLPSYEQYF TGCGCCAGCAGCTTGGCCAGACTACCTTCCTACGAGCAGTACTTC
TRBJ1-1 TRBD1 TRBV7-9 . CSSSLAWAGGTNTEAFF TGTTCCAGCAGCTTAGCGTGGGCAGGGGGGACGAACACTGAAGCTTTCTTT
TRBJ2-6 . TRBV19 . CASSRGSGTGANVLTF TGTGCCAGTAGCAGGGGCAGTGGAACTGGGGCCAACGTCCTGACTTTC
TRBJ2-3 . TRBV29-1 . CSVELTASTDTQYF TGCAGCGTTGAATTAACAGCAAGCACAGATACGCAGTATTTT
TRBJ2-2 TRBD1 TRBV28 . CASSLRGRGYTGELFF TGTGCCAGCAGTTTACGCGGCAGGGGGTACACCGGGGAGCTGTTTTTT
TRBJ1-1 . TRBV7-8 . CASSLQGKNTEAFF TGTGCCAGCAGCTTACAGGGGAAGAACACTGAAGCTTTCTTT
TRBJ2-2 TRBD2 TRBV2 once CAISGTNTGELFF TGTGCCATTAGCGGGACGAACACCGGGGAGCTGTTTTTT
TRBJ2-1 TRBD1 TRBV6-5 few CASSYRGRVNEQFF TGTGCCAGCAGTTACAGGGGGCGGGTCAATGAGCAGTTCTTC
TRBJ2-7 . TRBV5-1 . CASSEDLGEKYF TGCGCCAGCTCGGAGGACTTAGGCGAGAAGTACTTC
TRBJ1-2 . TRBV7-6 . CASSPQTGREGYTF TGTGCCAGCAGCCCTCAGACCGGACGGGAAGGCTACACCTTC
TRBJ1-2 TRBD1 TRBV5-1 once CASRPTGDGVYTF TGCGCCAGCAGGCCTACAGGGGACGGTGTCTACACCTTC
TRBJ1-2 . TRBV5-6 . CASSLGEGLSSYTF TGTGCCAGCAGCTTGGGGGAGGGGTTATCCAGCTACACCTTC
TRBJ2-2 TRBD2 TRBV7-9 . CASSLLAGGPNTGELFF TGTGCCAGCAGCTTACTAGCGGGAGGCCCGAACACCGGGGAGCTGTTTTTT
TRBJ2-7 . TRBV7-8 few CASNSGPAYEQYF TGTGCCAGCAACTCAGGGCCGGCCTACGAGCAGTACTTC
TRBJ2-5 . TRBV5-1 . CASSLWSREETQYF TGCGCCAGCAGCTTGTGGTCGCGAGAAGAGACCCAGTACTTC
TRBJ1-2 TRBD1 TRBV7-9 . CASSAKQGAYLGYTF TGTGCCAGCAGCGCGAAACAGGGGGCTTATTTGGGCTACACCTTC
TRBJ2-5 TRBD1 TRBV6-5 . CASRDRGRETQYF TGTGCCAGCCGGGACAGGGGAAGAGAGACCCAGTACTTC
TRBJ2-7 TRBD1 TRBV4-1 . CASSRLDRGDYEQYF TGCGCCAGCAGCCGCTTGGACAGGGGGGACTACGAGCAGTACTTC